Listed below are T cell receptor beta chains from one sample, sequenced in a study of T cell responses to AZD1222 COVID-19 vaccine. Here immunoSEQ multiplex PCR was the method, and the copy in TCRdb shows in-frame clones only, minus some. Of tens of thousands of clones in the sample, 90% were seen once. This material consisted of peripheral blood, taken on day 0 of AZD1222 vaccination. These receptors came from an adult in good health. CDR3s include the opening cysteine and the closing phenylalanine or tryptophan. D genes are given only for firm matches. The size field is filled for only some rows; it gives once, few, many or a size class.

v_call	clone_size	j_call	d_call	cdr3_nt	cdr3_aa
TRBV5-1	.	TRBJ2-3	.	TGCGCCAGCAGGTCTAGCACAGATACGCAGTATTTT	CASRSSTDTQYF
TRBV3-1/TRBV3-2	.	TRBJ2-5	TRBD2	TGTGCCAGCAGTCCCCTCCAGCGGGGGGGCCCGGAGACCCAGTACTTC	CASSPLQRGGPETQYF
TRBV19	.	TRBJ2-1	.	TGTGCCAGTAGTACGAGAGGGGGGCCCCCCTACAATGAGCAGTTCTTC	CASSTRGGPPYNEQFF
TRBV3-1/TRBV3-2	.	TRBJ1-5	.	TGTGCCAGCAGCCAAGAATTAGGCAATCAGCCCCAGCATTTT	CASSQELGNQPQHF
TRBV4-1	.	TRBJ1-4	.	TGCGCCAGCAGCCCTGATCCCCCCCTTTTTTGGGGCTCTAATGAAAAACTGTTTTTT	CASSPDPPLFWGSNEKLFF
TRBV19	.	TRBJ1-4	.	TGTGCCAGTAGCCCGTCGGGACTACAAGAATTCAAACTGTTTTTT	CASSPSGLQEFKLFF
TRBV5-1	.	TRBJ2-3	TRBD1	TGCGCCAGCAGCTTGATTGGGACAGGGGGCACAGATACGCAGTATTTT	CASSLIGTGGTDTQYF
TRBV4-1	.	TRBJ2-7	TRBD2	TGCGCCAGCAGCCAGACAGAAGCGGGGCCCTACGAGCAGTACTTC	CASSQTEAGPYEQYF
TRBV7-2	few	TRBJ1-2	.	TGTGCCAGCAGCTTAGTGGGCCCCGGGGGCTATGGCTACACCTTC	CASSLVGPGGYGYTF
TRBV6-1	.	TRBJ1-1	.	TGTGCCAGCAGTGAAGGGGGATGGGGCACTGAAGCTTTCTTT	CASSEGGWGTEAFF
TRBV28	few	TRBJ1-5	.	TGTGCCAGCAGACCACCGGGTGGGGCTCAGCCCCAGCATTTT	CASRPPGGAQPQHF
TRBV5-1	.	TRBJ1-6	.	TGCGCCAGCAGCTTGGCAGACAGTGTAGAGTCACCCCTCCACTTT	CASSLADSVESPLHF
TRBV6-1	few	TRBJ1-2	.	TGTGCCAGCAGTGAGTCTATGGGGTATGGCTACACCTTC	CASSESMGYGYTF
TRBV5-1	.	TRBJ2-7	.	TGCGCCAGCAGCTTGGTTCCGGCGAGCTCCTACGAGCAGTACTTC	CASSLVPASSYEQYF
TRBV28	.	TRBJ1-5	TRBD1	TGTGCCAGCAGCACTACCGGGACAGGGCACAATCAGCCCCAGCATTTT	CASSTTGTGHNQPQHF
TRBV6-2/TRBV6-3	.	TRBJ1-6	TRBD1	TGTGCCAGCAGTAAGCCCGGACAGGGGGAATCACCCCTCCACTTT	CASSKPGQGESPLHF
TRBV6-5	.	TRBJ2-7	.	TGTGCCAGCAGTTATCGGGCGGGGGCCCGGGACTACGAGCAGTACTTC	CASSYRAGARDYEQYF
TRBV10-2	.	TRBJ1-1	.	TGCGCCAGCAGTGAGTTACGGGGTGAAGCTTTCTTT	CASSELRGEAFF
TRBV4-1	.	TRBJ2-1	TRBD1	TGCGCCAGCAGCCCACCCGACAGGGACCACAATGAGCAGTTCTTC	CASSPPDRDHNEQFF
TRBV4-3	.	TRBJ2-5	.	TGCGCCAGCAGCCACGATCAGGGGCCCCAGTACTTC	CASSHDQGPQYF
TRBV14	.	TRBJ1-6	.	TGTGCCAGCAGCCAAGATCGGGGGCCAAGAAATTCACCCCTCCACTTT	CASSQDRGPRNSPLHF
TRBV19	.	TRBJ2-7	TRBD1	TGTGCCAGTAGTCCAGACAGGGCCGGCTCCTACGAGCAGTACTTC	CASSPDRAGSYEQYF
TRBV24-1	.	TRBJ1-4	TRBD1	TGTGCCACCAGTGACCTCGACAGGGGCGGAAGTGAAAAACTGTTTTTT	CATSDLDRGGSEKLFF
TRBV18	.	TRBJ1-4	.	TGTGCCAGCTCACCGGGGAGGGGACTTACAACTAATGAAAAACTGTTTTTT	CASSPGRGLTTNEKLFF
TRBV18	.	TRBJ2-1	TRBD1	TGTGCCAGCTCCCGAACACAGGGGGCGCTCTATGAGCAGTTCTTC	CASSRTQGALYEQFF
TRBV2	.	TRBJ2-3	TRBD2	TGTGCCAGCAGTGAAATACTAGCGGTCAACACAGATACGCAGTATTTT	CASSEILAVNTDTQYF
TRBV5-1	.	TRBJ2-7	TRBD2	TGCGCCAGCAGCTTCACTAGCGGCTCCTACGAGCAGTACTTC	CASSFTSGSYEQYF
TRBV10-3	.	TRBJ2-3	.	TGTGCCATCAGTGGGTTGGCTCCTGACATTAGCACAGATACGCAGTATTTT	CAISGLAPDISTDTQYF
TRBV28	once	TRBJ1-5	.	TGTGCCAGCAGTTTACAGGTTCAGCCCCAGCATTTT	CASSLQVQPQHF
TRBV18	.	TRBJ1-4	TRBD1	TGTGCCAGCTCACCGGACAGGATTAATGAAAAACTGTTTTTT	CASSPDRINEKLFF
TRBV19	.	TRBJ1-6	.	TGTGCCAGTAGCGGTCTAGCGGGGGCCTATAATTCACCCCTCCACTTT	CASSGLAGAYNSPLHF
TRBV10-1	.	TRBJ1-5	.	TGCGTCACACAGAGCAATCAGCCCCAGCATTTT	CVTQSNQPQHF
TRBV5-6	.	TRBJ1-5	.	TGTGCCAGCAGCTTGGCCAGGGGTAATCAGCCCCAGCATTTT	CASSLARGNQPQHF
TRBV3-1/TRBV3-2	.	TRBJ1-4	.	TGTGCCAGCAGCCCCCCGGGACGGGAAAATGAAAAACTGTTTTTT	CASSPPGRENEKLFF
TRBV10-3	.	TRBJ2-3	.	TGTGCTACTCAAGTCAGCTACAGCACAGATACGCAGTATTTT	CATQVSYSTDTQYF
TRBV6-5	.	TRBJ2-7	TRBD2	TGTGCCAGCAAAAGACTAGCGGGAAGCTCCTACGAGCAGTACTTC	CASKRLAGSSYEQYF
TRBV6-5	.	TRBJ1-3	.	TGTGCCAGCAGTTACCGCCTCGGTGGCACCATATATTTT	CASSYRLGGTIYF
TRBV28	.	TRBJ1-1	TRBD1	TGTGCCAGCCGACATACCTACAGGGGTCGGGAAACTGAAGCTTTCTTT	CASRHTYRGRETEAFF
TRBV14	.	TRBJ2-7	.	TGTGCCAGCAGAAAAACCGGGTCGACTTACGAGCAGTACTTC	CASRKTGSTYEQYF
TRBV19	once	TRBJ1-5	TRBD1	TGTGCCAGTAGTATAAGACCGGGACAGGGCAATCAGCCCCAGCATTTT	CASSIRPGQGNQPQHF
TRBV3-1/TRBV3-2	.	TRBJ2-7	.	TGTGCCAGCAGCCCGGGGACCACCCGAGGGCAGTACTTC	CASSPGTTRGQYF
TRBV18	.	TRBJ1-1	.	TGTGCCAGCTCACCAACTTTATCGAACACTGAAGCTTTCTTT	CASSPTLSNTEAFF
TRBV7-9	once	TRBJ2-5	.	TGTGCCAGCAGCTTAAGCGGCGCAGAGACCCAGTACTTC	CASSLSGAETQYF
TRBV5-1	.	TRBJ1-2	TRBD1	TGCGCCAGCAGCTCCGGGACAGGGGAACGTGGTAACTATGGCTACACCTTC	CASSSGTGERGNYGYTF